This T cell receptor beta chain is drawn from a study of blood T cell repertoires in COVID-19. Study overall: The cDNA or gDNA used as material had been derived from T cells, B-cell-depleted T cells, or PBMCs.

Under the authors' procedure: The authors estimated nucleated cell counts from reference gene primer amplification. Sequencing used immunoSEQ multiplex PCR; TCRdb keeps in-frame clones, though not all of them. V and J calls and clone size come straight from that table; D and trimming were deduced from the DNA. In the table there are over 75,000 clones, approximately 80% of which are singletons. The receptor was isolated from a woman older than 75 with active or convalescent COVID-19. The sequencing sample was made of peripheral blood.

CDR3 sequence: CASSLAPPGTSGTYNEQFF. Here the CDR3 DNA reads TGCGCCAGCAGCTTGGCCCCCCCCGGGACTAGCGGGACCTACAATGAGCAGTTCTTC. This rearrangement joins TRBV5-1 to TRBJ2-1; TRBD2 agrees at 13 bases. Germline lookup yields CDR1 SGHRS and CDR2 YFSETQ. After removal of 0 bases from V and 2 bases from J, the junction contained 8 bases not matched to a gene. This CDR3 spans 19 amino acids. Together with reference TRBV5-1 and TRBJ2-1, the CDR3 gives the full variable domain: KAGVTQTPRYLIKTRGQQVTLSCSPISGHRSVSWYQQTPGQGLQFLFEYFSETQRNKGNFPGRFSGRQFSNSRSEMNVSTLELGDSALYLCASSLAPPGTSGTYNEQFFGPGTRLTVL.